This is a list of T cell receptor beta chains from one sample in a study of cytomegalovirus exposure and HLA in healthy donors. The assay was immunoSEQ multiplex PCR, and TCRdb's table has in-frame clones only and misses some. The sample holds around 100,000 clones. Specimen: PBMCs. All receptors derive from a man aged 40-49 years in good health and CMV-seropositive. Each CDR3 is given with its conserved first and last residue. The D gene is left open where the match is weak.

v_gene,j_gene,d_gene,CDR3nt,CDR3aa
TRBV29-1,TRBJ2-5,TRBD2,TGCAGCGTCACTTTAGCGGGAGGGTACGACTTTGATCAAGAGACCCAGTACTTC,CSVTLAGGYDFDQETQYF
TRBV6-5,TRBJ2-7,TRBD1,TGTGCCAGCAGTTACTCTGCAGGGGGAAGGGAGCAGTACTTC,CASSYSAGGREQYF
TRBV30,TRBJ1-1,TRBD1,TGTGCCTGGAGGGGGGACAGGGGCTTGAACACTGAAGCTTTCTTT,CAWRGDRGLNTEAFF
TRBV29-1,TRBJ2-7,-,TGCAGCGTTGAATCCTCAGGCGAGCAGTACTTC,CSVESSGEQYF
TRBV14,TRBJ2-7,TRBD1,TGTGCCAGCAGCCAAGATGGGACAGGGTCCTACGAGCAGTACTTC,CASSQDGTGSYEQYF
TRBV7-2,TRBJ2-2,TRBD1,TGTGCCAGCAGCTTGATGGGACAGGGGTCCACCGGGGAGCTGTTTTTT,CASSLMGQGSTGELFF
TRBV11-2,TRBJ2-7,TRBD1,TGTGCCAGCAGCCCCGGACAGGGCTCCTACGAGCAGTACTTC,CASSPGQGSYEQYF
TRBV29-1,TRBJ2-2,-,TGCAGCGTGACGGGTGCGGGGGCCACCGGGGAGCTGTTTTTT,CSVTGAGATGELFF
TRBV15,TRBJ2-1,-,TGTGCCACCAGCAGGCGAAACCGGGACTATGAGCAGTTCTTC,CATSRRNRDYEQFF
TRBV30,TRBJ2-7,-,TGTGCCTGGAGTGTGAAGGGAGGCCCCGGGGAGCAGTACTTC,CAWSVKGGPGEQYF
TRBV7-9,TRBJ2-5,-,TGTGCCAGCAGCTTAGTTTCGGAGACCCAGTACTTC,CASSLVSETQYF
TRBV5-1,TRBJ2-7,TRBD2,TGCGCCAGCAGCCCTCCGGGACTAGCGGGAGGCCCAAGCTCCTACGAGCAGTACTTC,CASSPPGLAGGPSSYEQYF
TRBV28,TRBJ1-2,-,TGTGCCAGCAGTTTGACCGGGAGGGATGGCTACACCTTC,CASSLTGRDGYTF
TRBV4-1,TRBJ1-1,TRBD1,TGCGCCAGCAGCCTTCAGGGGGCCTACACTGAAGCTTTCTTT,CASSLQGAYTEAFF
TRBV18,TRBJ2-5,TRBD2,TGTGCCAGCTCACCTAAAGCTAGCGGGAGTAGAGAGACCCAGTACTTC,CASSPKASGSRETQYF
TRBV27,TRBJ1-1,TRBD1,TGTGCCAGCAGTACAATTCTAAGACAGGGGAACACTGAAGCTTTCTTT,CASSTILRQGNTEAFF
TRBV7-3,TRBJ2-3,-,TGTGCCAGCAGCTTCAGCGGCACAGATACGCAGTATTTT,CASSFSGTDTQYF
TRBV19,TRBJ2-2,-,TGTGCCAGTATCGGGAACAGTAACACCGGGGAGCTGTTTTTT,CASIGNSNTGELFF
TRBV4-1,TRBJ2-3,TRBD2,TGCGCCAGCAGCCATCCCCGGACTAGCGGGAGTGATACGCAGTATTTT,CASSHPRTSGSDTQYF
TRBV4-1,TRBJ2-6,-,TGCGCCAGCAGCCAAGTTCCATCTGGGGCCAACGTCCTGACTTTC,CASSQVPSGANVLTF
TRBV2,TRBJ2-5,TRBD1,TGTGCCAGCAGGACCGAGAGGGACAGGGGGTCTCTGGAAAACTACGTCAAGCAGTACTTC,CASRTERDRGSLENYVKQYF
TRBV11-2,TRBJ1-3,-,TGTGCCAGCAGCCTCGGAGGTTCTGGAAACACCATATATTTT,CASSLGGSGNTIYF
TRBV15,TRBJ2-5,TRBD2,TGTGCCACCAGCTATCGCGGGAGGAAAGAGCAGTACTTC,CATSYRGRKEQYF
TRBV28,TRBJ1-1,-,TGTGCCAGCAACCTGATAACGAGGAACACTGAAGCTTTCTTT,CASNLITRNTEAFF
TRBV2,TRBJ2-7,TRBD2,TGTGCCAGCTTACCCAGACTAGCGGGGGGCCACGAGCAGTACTTC,CASLPRLAGGHEQYF
TRBV7-3,TRBJ2-3,-,TGTGCCAGCAGCTCCCTTAGCGGAGTGACAGATACGCAGTATTTT,CASSSLSGVTDTQYF
TRBV5-1,TRBJ1-2,-,TGCGCCAGCAGCTTGGAGTTAAGCGGCTACACCTTC,CASSLELSGYTF
TRBV6-1,TRBJ2-7,-,TGTGCCAGCATCCGAGGTCTAGGCGAGCAGTACTTC,CASIRGLGEQYF
TRBV5-6,TRBJ1-2,-,TGTGCCAGCAGCTTGAGAGATGGCTACACCTTC,CASSLRDGYTF
TRBV6-5,TRBJ1-5,-,TGTGCCAGCAGTGGGGGGACGGGCAATCAGCCCCAGCATTTT,CASSGGTGNQPQHF
TRBV19,TRBJ2-1,TRBD1,TGTGCCAGTAGTATAAGGAGGCAGGGGGCGCGGGATGAGCAGTTCTTC,CASSIRRQGARDEQFF
TRBV20-1,TRBJ2-7,-,TGCAGTGCTAGAGAAAGTTGGCAGCAGTACTTC,CSARESWQQYF
TRBV6-5,TRBJ1-6,-,TGTGCCAGCAGTTCAACTAGGTATAATTCACCCCTCCACTTT,CASSSTRYNSPLHF
TRBV15,TRBJ2-5,-,TGTGCCACCAGCAGTACTTCAGGGCATCAAGAGACCCAGTACTTC,CATSSTSGHQETQYF
TRBV19,TRBJ1-5,-,TGTGCCAGTAATCAACAGCTGAATCAGCCCCAGCATTTT,CASNQQLNQPQHF
TRBV5-1,TRBJ1-5,-,TGCGCCAGCAGCCCTGGGGGCACAGCTAGCAATCAGCCCCAGCATTTT,CASSPGGTASNQPQHF
TRBV5-6,TRBJ1-1,-,TGTGCCAGCAGCGCCGTACAGGGTAAGGACACTGAAGCTTTCTTT,CASSAVQGKDTEAFF
TRBV25-1,TRBJ1-2,TRBD1,TGTGCCAGCAGTTACGGGACAGCTTACTATGGCTACACCTTC,CASSYGTAYYGYTF
TRBV27,TRBJ2-7,-,TGTGCCAGCAGTTTAACAGGGACGAGGGTAAACGAGCAGTACTTC,CASSLTGTRVNEQYF
TRBV25-1,TRBJ2-2,TRBD2,TGTGCCAGCAGTGATGGACTAGCGGGACCCCACGGGGAGCTGTTTTTT,CASSDGLAGPHGELFF
TRBV2,TRBJ2-7,TRBD1,TGTGCCAGCACCAGGGACAGGGACTACGAGCAGTACTTC,CASTRDRDYEQYF
TRBV10-3,TRBJ2-3,TRBD2,TGTGCCACCGGCGAGGCGGGAGAAACAGATACGCAGTATTTT,CATGEAGETDTQYF
TRBV20-1,TRBJ2-1,TRBD2,TGCAGTGCCACTAGCGGGAGTGAGCAGTTCTTC,CSATSGSEQFF
TRBV11-3,TRBJ2-3,TRBD2,TGTGCCAGCAGCAGAGCGGGATGGGCAGATACGCAGTATTTT,CASSRAGWADTQYF
TRBV28,TRBJ2-2,TRBD1,TGTGCCAGCAGGCAACTCAATACAGGGGTTGACGGGGAGCTGTTTTTT,CASRQLNTGVDGELFF
TRBV19,TRBJ2-7,-,TGTGCCAGTAGTACCAGCGGGCTCAGCTCCTACGAGCAGTACTTC,CASSTSGLSSYEQYF
TRBV7-9,TRBJ2-1,TRBD1,TGTGCCAGCAGCCACTCCGGGACAGGGGGTAGAAATGAGCAGTTCTTC,CASSHSGTGGRNEQFF
TRBV5-5,TRBJ1-1,-,TGTGCCAGCAGCCCGAAACAGGGAACGAGCACTGAAGCTTTCTTT,CASSPKQGTSTEAFF
TRBV6-6,TRBJ1-1,-,TGTGCCAGCACTCTCCCCGGGAGGAACACTGAAGCTTTCTTT,CASTLPGRNTEAFF